This TCR beta chain appears in the sequencing data of a study of sequential checkpoint blockade in melanoma. Study information: Randomization was 1:1 between first-line nivolumab→ipilimumab and ipilimumab→nivolumab. Maintenance nivolumab came after either treatment sequence.

The V and J ends lost 6 bases and 5 bases respectively, with 10 bases between them. This CDR3 comprises 12 residues. Germline V gene data show CDR1 as MNHEY and CDR2 as SMNVEV (reference sequence). The table came from immunoSEQ multiplex PCR; TCRdb's copy has only in-frame clones and leaves some out. The table includes roughly 23,000 clones, roughly 80% detected once. The treatment here: randomized to nivolumab then ipilimumab (arm A) or the reverse (arm B). No patient had prior DNA-damaging chemotherapy. Live CD3+CD8+ CD19− CD56− cells were sorted from PBMCs. The sequenced sample was CD8+ T cells sorted from blood (inferred from file names), obtained from a patient given nivolumab and ipilimumab in sequence. V and J are TRBV27 and TRBJ2-5; tentatively, D is TRBD1 (5 bases). This clonotype originated in a human donor with melanoma. CDR3 nucleotides: TGTGCCAGCAGACGGGCAGGGGAGACCCAGTACTTC. It codes for CASRRAGETQYF.